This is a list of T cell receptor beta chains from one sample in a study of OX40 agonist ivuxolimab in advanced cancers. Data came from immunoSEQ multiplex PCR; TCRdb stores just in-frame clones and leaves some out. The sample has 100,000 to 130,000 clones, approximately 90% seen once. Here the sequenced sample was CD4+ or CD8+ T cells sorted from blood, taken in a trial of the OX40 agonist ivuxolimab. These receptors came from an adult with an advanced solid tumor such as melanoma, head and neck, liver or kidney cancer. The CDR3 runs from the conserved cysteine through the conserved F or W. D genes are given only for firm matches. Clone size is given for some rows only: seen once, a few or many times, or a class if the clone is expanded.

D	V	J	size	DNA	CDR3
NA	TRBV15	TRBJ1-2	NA	TGTGCCACCAGCAGAGATACTGACGGAAACTATGGCTACACCTTC	CATSRDTDGNYGYTF
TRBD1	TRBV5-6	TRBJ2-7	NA	TGTGCCAGCAGCCCTACAGGGGCCTACGAGCAGTACTTC	CASSPTGAYEQYF
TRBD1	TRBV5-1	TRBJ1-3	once	TGCGCCAGCAGCATTAACAGGGGACCTGGAAACACCATATATTTT	CASSINRGPGNTIYF
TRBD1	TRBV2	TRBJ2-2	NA	TGTGCCAGCAGTCAACAGGGGGCGCGAATCACCGGGGAGCTGTTTTTT	CASSQQGARITGELFF
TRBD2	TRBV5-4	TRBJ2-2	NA	TGTGCCAGCAGCCTAGCGGGCCCCACGGACGGGGAGCTGTTTTTT	CASSLAGPTDGELFF
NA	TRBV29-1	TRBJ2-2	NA	TGCAGCGTTGCGTGGGGCACCGGGGAGCTGTTTTTT	CSVAWGTGELFF
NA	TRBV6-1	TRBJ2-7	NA	TGTGCCAGCAGTATAAGGGTAGCCCCCCAATACGAGCAGTACTTC	CASSIRVAPQYEQYF
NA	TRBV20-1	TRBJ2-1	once	TGCACCGCTAGCGACAACAATGAGCAGTTCTTC	CTASDNNEQFF
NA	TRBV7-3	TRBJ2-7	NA	TGTGCCAGCAGCTTAACTCCAGGGGCCGGCGAGCAGTACTTC	CASSLTPGAGEQYF
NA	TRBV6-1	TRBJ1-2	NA	TGTGCCAGCAGTTCAGGGGATGACTATGGCTACACCTTC	CASSSGDDYGYTF
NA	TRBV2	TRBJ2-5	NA	TGTGCCAGCAGCGAGAAGCGGGAGACCCAGTACTTC	CASSEKRETQYF
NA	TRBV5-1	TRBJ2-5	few	TGCGCCAGCAGCTTGGAAGAGACCCAGTACTTC	CASSLEETQYF
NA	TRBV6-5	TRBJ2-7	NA	TGTGCCAGCAGTTACTCGATTCTCGCGGGGGCTATAGTGCAGTACTTC	CASSYSILAGAIVQYF
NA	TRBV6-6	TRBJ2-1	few	TGTGCCAGCAGTTACTCGGCCTACAATGAGCAGTTCTTC	CASSYSAYNEQFF
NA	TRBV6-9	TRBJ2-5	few	TGTGCCAGCAGTACGGCCCTGGGGGAGACCCAGTACTTC	CASSTALGETQYF
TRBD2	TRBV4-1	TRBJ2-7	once	TGCGCCAGCAGCCAAGATAGGGGACTAGGGTCCTCCTACGAGCAGTACTTC	CASSQDRGLGSSYEQYF
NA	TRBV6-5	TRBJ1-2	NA	TGTGCCAGCAACACGCAGGGGCCCAATTATGGCTACACCTTC	CASNTQGPNYGYTF
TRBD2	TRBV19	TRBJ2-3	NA	TGTGCCAGTAGTATCGGGACTAGCCCAGATACGCAGTATTTT	CASSIGTSPDTQYF
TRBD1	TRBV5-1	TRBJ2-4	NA	TGTGCCAGCAGCCCGGGACAGGGGTTCAACATTCAGTACTTC	CASSPGQGFNIQYF
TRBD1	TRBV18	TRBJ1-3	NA	TGTGCCAGCTCACCCGTAGTACAGGGGGCGACTGGAAACACCATATATTTT	CASSPVVQGATGNTIYF